Listed here are 14 T cell receptor beta chains from one sample, sequenced in a study of shared clonotypes between healthy human individuals. TCRdb's copy holds only in-frame clones and misses some; the assay was immunoSEQ multiplex PCR. Altogether nearly 500,000 clones are present, 70% to 80% being singletons, with the ten largest covering approximately 12%. Material for sequencing was PBMCs. The receptors shown here come from a woman aged 40-49 years in good health. Some clones in this sample may be carry-over from other donors' samples.

The chain couples TRBV12-5 to TRBJ2-7; 12 bases match TRBD1. The V gene's germline CDR1 is LGHNT and CDR2 FRNRAP. This CDR3 region has 19 residues. Trimming at V came to 1 base and at J to 4 bases, leaving 14 bases not matched to a gene. DNA of the CDR3: TGTGCTAGTGGTTTGGCCCGGCCCCAGCGGGGACAGGGGGCTTACGAGCAGTACTTC. As protein: CASGLARPQRGQGAYEQYF.

This clone was counted a single time. The chain joins TRBV12-5 to TRBJ2-2; possible D gene TRBD2, 5 bases. The germline V gene encodes CDR1 LGHNT and CDR2 FRNRAP. The V and J ends lost 5 bases and 0 bases respectively, with 19 bases between them. The CDR3 has 18 residues. The CDR3 loop is CASGLGLDLTTNTGELFF. CDR3 DNA: TGTGCTAGTGGTCTCGGACTGGACCTAACAACGAACACCGGGGAGCTGTTTTTT.

This clone was seen a handful of times. The chain uses TRBV5-5 and TRBJ2-7, with D possibly being TRBD1 (5 bases). The CDR3 is 12 amino acids. Germline values: CDR1 SGHKS, CDR2 YYEKEE (reference sequence). V lost 3 bases and J 6 bases, leaving 10 bases between the germline ends. Here the CDR3 DNA reads TGTGCCAGCAGCTCCGACAGCTTCGAGCAGTACTTC. It yields the protein CASSSDSFEQYF.

This clone was seen many times. The J gene is TRBJ2-5, the V gene TRBV30; 7 bases align to TRBD1. V shed 5 bases, J shed 4 bases, and the junction held 7 bases outside the gene matches. Germline loops: CDR1 GTSNPN, CDR2 SVGIG (reference sequence). CDR3 length equals 13 residues. CDR3 coding DNA: TGTGCCTGGGCTCCCAGGGGGAGAGAGACCCAGTACTTC. This translates into CAWAPRGRETQYF. Variable domain in full (rest from reference TRBV30 and TRBJ2-5): SQTIHQWPATLVQPVGSPLSLECTVEGTSNPNLYWYRQAAGRGLQLLFYSVGIGQISSEVPQNLSASRPQDRQFILSSKKLLLSDSGFYLCAWAPRGRETQYFGPGTRLLVL.

This chain links TRBV27 with TRBJ1-2; tentatively, D is TRBD1 (5 bases). Trimming took 1 base from V and 4 from J, leaving 10 bases between them. CDR3 length equals 14 residues. Germline V lookup: CDR1 MNHEY, CDR2 SMNVEV (reference sequence). This CDR3 is CASSLFSGAYGYTF. The CDR3 bases are TGTGCCAGCAGTTTATTCTCCGGGGCCTATGGCTACACCTTC.

The chain uses TRBV11-1 and TRBJ2-5, with D possibly being TRBD1 (5 bases). Trimming left V 5 bases short and J 3 bases short, with 16 bases between. Germline V gene sequence: CDR1 SGHAT, CDR2 FQDESV (reference sequence). The CDR3 runs to 15 residues. The CDR3 bases are TGTGCCAGCAGCCGTCCGGGTGGGGCCAAAGAGACCCAGTACTTC. Translated, it gives CASSRPGGAKETQYF.

This clone was found a few times. The chain has TRBV12-2 and TRBJ2-5; whether TRBD1, the table's D call, matches the DNA was not checked. The closer fit of TRBJ2-7 to the DNA end suggests the J call may be wrong. TRBV12-2 is listed as a pseudogene. The CDR3 has 16 amino acids. CDR3 sequence (DNA): TGTGCAAGTCGCCCCGAGGGGGAGTACGGGCGCTACGAGCAGTACTTC. Residues: CASRPEGEYGRYEQYF.

In nucleotides, the CDR3 is TGCGCCAGCAGCCAGGGAATGGGGGATGAGCAGTTCTTC. This encodes CASSQGMGDEQFF. J is TRBJ2-1 and V is TRBV4-3, with D perhaps given as TRBD1 or TRBD2 (5 bases each). The germline gives CDR1 LGHNA, CDR2 YSLEER. The CDR3 loop spans 13 amino acids. Trimming cost V 3 bases and J 8 bases, with 11 bases left between them.

About this clone: A far more abundant clone sits one base away, making this likely a read error. The sample holds other DNA sequences that translate to the same CDR3. V and J are TRBV30 and TRBJ1-2; D not resolved. This CDR3 is 13 amino acids long. Germline assignment: CDR1 GTSNPN and CDR2 SVGIG (reference sequence). Trimming left V 4 bases short and J 3 bases short, with 12 bases between. CDR3 loop: CAWTKGGDYGYTF. Here the CDR3 DNA reads TGTGCCTGGACCAAGGGTGGTGACTATGGCTACACCTTC.

V gene TRBV7-8 combines with J gene TRBJ2-1; 9 bases agree with TRBD2. CDR1 and CDR2 from the germline V gene are SGHVS and FQNEAQ. This CDR3 is 14 amino acids long. With V trimmed by 3 bases and J by 8 bases, 5 bases remained unmatched. For the CDR3, the DNA is TGTGCCAGCAGCTTCGTAGCGGGGGCCCATGAGCAGTTCTTC. Amino acids: CASSFVAGAHEQFF.

The chain is built from TRBV5-1 and TRBJ2-5; 7 bases align to TRBD2. J gave up 2 bases and V 0 bases, and 4 bases lay outside the gene matches. In germline, CDR1 is SGHRS, CDR2 YFSETQ. The CDR3 contains 15 residues. CDR3 amino acids: CASSLAGTTQETQYF. The CDR3 nucleotides read TGCGCCAGCAGCTTGGCCGGGACTACTCAAGAGACCCAGTACTTC.

CDR3 coding DNA: TGTGCCAGCAGTGAATGGGACAGGGGCCACTCCTACGAGCAGTACTTC. Translation: CASSEWDRGHSYEQYF. The V gene is TRBV6-1, the J gene TRBJ2-7, with 10 bases matching TRBD1. This CDR3 has 16 residues. Trimming cost V 2 bases and J 0 bases; bases outside gene matches: 4. Germline V gene sequence: CDR1 MNHNS, CDR2 SASEGT.

This sequence joins TRBV10-2 and TRBJ1-1, with a tentative D call TRBD1 (5 bases). In germline, CDR1 is WSHSY, CDR2 SAAADI. This CDR3 spans 15 amino acids. Trimming took off 2 bases at V and 7 bases at J, with 17 bases between the two ends. In nucleotides, the CDR3 is TGCGCCAGCAGTGAGGAAAGGGGAGGTAGGGATGAAGCTTTCTTT. Protein sequence: CASSEERGGRDEAFF.

This clone was detected only a few times. The chain links TRBV9 to TRBJ2-2, with TRBD2 matching over 7 bases. V shed 4 bases, J shed 3 bases, and the junction held 9 bases outside the gene matches. CDR1 and CDR2 (germline): SGDLS, YYNGEE. The CDR3 covers 16 residues. The DNA of the CDR3 is TGTGCCAGCAGCCCAGGACGGGGGGACCACACCGGGGAGCTGTTTTTT. It translates to CASSPGRGDHTGELFF.